Below are 19 T cell receptor beta chains sequenced from a single sample in a study of shared clonotypes between healthy human individuals. Clones were sequenced by immunoSEQ multiplex PCR, and TCRdb holds only the in-frame ones, with some missing. This sample has 2,100,000 or so clones, with around 95% found just once. Sample: naive CD4+ T cells sorted from blood. As for subset: CD45RA+ positively selected. Receptor source: a man aged 18-30 years in good health.

V gene TRBV10-1 combines with J gene TRBJ2-4; either TRBD1 or TRBD2 may fit D (5 bases each). CDR1 is WNHNN and CDR2 is SYGVQD in the germline V gene (reference sequence). Trimming removed 0 bases at V and 3 bases at J, with 12 bases between. CDR3 size: 16 residues. In DNA form, the CDR3 reads TGCGCCAGCAGTGAGTCGAACGGGGCTGGCAAAAACATTCAGTACTTC. Protein: CASSESNGAGKNIQYF.

The rearrangement uses TRBV12-5 and TRBJ1-1; no clear D. Trimming removed 3 bases at V and 1 base at J, with 6 bases between. The CDR3 extends over 13 amino acids. CDR1 and CDR2 (germline): LGHNT, FRNRAP. The CDR3 is CASGLKGNTEAFF. As DNA, the CDR3 is TGTGCTAGTGGTTTAAAGGGGAACACTGAAGCTTTCTTT.

This clone was counted once. The chain recombines TRBV6-5 with TRBJ2-7; D is possibly TRBD2 (6 bases). In germline, CDR1 is MNHEY, CDR2 SVGAGI. V dropped 2 bases and J dropped 2 bases, with 10 bases sitting between them. The CDR3 runs 14 residues. CDR3 residues: CASSYVGGTYEQYF. CDR3 in DNA: TGTGCCAGCAGTTACGTCGGCGGGACCTACGAGCAGTACTTC.

About this clone: This CDR3 is also generated by other DNA sequences in the sample. V usage is TRBV5-4 and J usage is TRBJ1-3; D unclear. Trimming removed 0 bases from V and 3 bases from J, with 4 bases in between. CDR3 length: 13 residues. Per the germline V gene, CDR1 is SGHNT and CDR2 is YYREEE (reference sequence). The CDR3: CASSLGGGNTIYF. CDR3 DNA sequence: TGTGCCAGCAGCTTGGGGGGTGGAAACACCATATATTTT.

The V gene is TRBV1, the J gene TRBJ2-1; the table gives TRBD2 as D, unverified against the DNA. TRBV1 is a known pseudogene. The CDR3 runs to 15 residues. The CDR3 sequence: CTSSLGLTSSNEQFF. The CDR3 DNA sequence: TGCACCAGCAGCCTCGGACTAACGAGCTCCAATGAGCAGTTCTTC.

The V gene is TRBV2, the J gene TRBJ1-4; the D is unclear. The CDR3 sequence is 16 residues long. Per germline, CDR1 SNHLY and CDR2 FYNNEI. V dropped 3 bases and J dropped 4 bases, with 15 bases sitting between them. The CDR3 loop reads CASSDIPASINEKLFF. The DNA for the CDR3 is TGTGCCAGCAGTGATATTCCGGCCAGTATTAATGAAAAACTGTTTTTT.

This clone occurred once. Other DNA sequences within the sample encode an identical CDR3. J is TRBJ2-1 and V is TRBV6-5, with TRBD1 matching 9 bases. The CDR3 is 15 residues long. Germline CDR1 MNHEY, CDR2 SVGAGI. With V trimmed by 6 bases and J by 1 base, 4 bases remained unmatched. The CDR3 DNA reads as TGTGCCAGCAGGACGGGGACAGGGTCCTACAATGAGCAGTTCTTC. Protein: CASRTGTGSYNEQFF.

The chain employs TRBV7-9 and TRBJ2-2; a weak D match, TRBD1 (5 bases). This CDR3 is built from 14 residues. The germline gives CDR1 SEHNR, CDR2 FQNEAQ (reference sequence). Trimming took 8 bases from V and 3 from J, leaving 13 bases between them. This CDR3 reads CASGPDTYTGELFF. The CDR3 DNA reads as TGTGCCAGCGGGCCGGACACTTACACCGGGGAGCTGTTTTTT.

The chain is built from TRBV7-9 and TRBJ2-7, with D possibly TRBD1 on 5 matching bases. This CDR3 region has 12 residues. CDR1 is SEHNR and CDR2 is FQNEAQ in the germline V gene (reference sequence). The V end was cut by 5 bases, the J end by 4 bases, with 9 bases between. Here the CDR3 DNA reads TGTGCCAGCAGCCAATCAGGGTACGAGCAGTACTTC. This translates into CASSQSGYEQYF. Full variable domain (outside the CDR3, taken from reference TRBV7-9 and TRBJ2-7): DTGVSQNPRHKITKRGQNVTFRCDPISEHNRLYWYRQTLGQGPEFLTYFQNEAQLEKSRLLSDRFSAERPKGSFSTLEIQRTEQGDSAMYLCASSQSGYEQYFGPGTRLTVT.

This clone was seen a single time. The genes are TRBV7-6 and TRBJ2-3, with 7 positions matching TRBD1. CDR3 length: 13 amino acids. Germline loops: CDR1 SGHVS, CDR2 FNYEAQ. V was pared by 6 bases and J by 4 bases, with 4 bases of the junction left unmatched. CDR3 in amino acids: CASRDTGADTQYF. The CDR3, as DNA: TGTGCCAGCAGGGATACAGGGGCAGATACGCAGTATTTT.

This clone was found once. The chain uses TRBV10-3 and TRBJ2-2; D might be TRBD1 or TRBD2, each matching 7 bases. V lost 5 bases, J lost 7 bases, and 14 bases lay in between. Germline V lookup: CDR1 ENHRY, CDR2 SYGVKD. The CDR3 loop spans 14 amino acids. CDR3 protein: CAISRQGGIGELFF. CDR3 DNA: TGTGCCATCAGTAGACAGGGAGGGATCGGGGAGCTGTTTTTT.

V is TRBV10-1 and J is TRBJ2-2; maybe TRBD1 (5 bases). The CDR3 is 16 amino acids. Germline V gene lookup returns CDR1 WNHNN and CDR2 SYGVQD (reference sequence). The ends were cut back, 0 bases at V and 5 bases at J, with 13 bases in the middle. The CDR3 spells CASSESVEGQTGELFF. CDR3 bases: TGCGCCAGCAGTGAGTCGGTGGAAGGACAAACCGGGGAGCTGTTTTTT.

This clone was found once. The V call is TRBV11-2, the J call TRBJ1-4; D might be TRBD1 (5 bases). Germline CDR1 is SGHAT and CDR2 is FQNNGV. The CDR3 has 14 residues. The V and J ends lost 3 bases and 7 bases respectively, with 12 bases between them. The CDR3 bases are TGTGCCAGCAGCTTCCTCAGGCAGGGTGAAAAACTGTTTTTT. Protein product: CASSFLRQGEKLFF.

The chain carries TRBV5-1 and TRBJ1-3; unclear D gene. CDR3 length: 15 residues. Per the germline V gene, CDR1 is SGHRS and CDR2 is YFSETQ. Trimming cost V 2 bases and J 0 bases, with 9 bases left between them. The DNA of the CDR3 is TGCGCCAGCAGCTTCGAGGGATCCTCTGGAAACACCATATATTTT. Translated: CASSFEGSSGNTIYF.

V usage is TRBV11-2 and J usage is TRBJ1-6, with D uncertain. CDR3 size: 14 residues. V lost 5 bases, J lost 6 bases, and 11 bases lay in between. Germline CDR1 is SGHAT and CDR2 is FQNNGV. CDR3 sequence reads: CASSLAPLNSPLHF. The CDR3 DNA follows: TGTGCCAGCAGCCTAGCACCCCTTAATTCACCCCTCCACTTT.

CDR3 loop: CASSLTGLATDTQYF. The CDR3, as DNA: TGTGCCAGCAGCCTCACGGGACTAGCAACAGATACGCAGTATTTT. This chain uses TRBV7-2 with TRBJ2-3; 9 positions match TRBD2. The CDR3 runs 15 residues. Germline assignment: CDR1 SGHTA and CDR2 FQGNSA. The J segment lost 3 bases and the V segment lost 5 bases, leaving 6 bases of the junction unmatched.

The V gene is TRBV5-1, the J gene TRBJ1-2; D uncertain. V lost 2 bases to trimming and J lost 8 bases, with 16 bases between them. This CDR3 comprises 14 residues. Germline lookup yields CDR1 SGHRS and CDR2 YFSETQ. CDR3 protein: CASSFPGERSGYTF. CDR3 in DNA: TGCGCCAGCAGCTTCCCGGGAGAGAGGAGCGGCTACACCTTC.

This CDR3 is CASSRPQGARTEAFF. For the CDR3, the DNA is TGCGCCAGCAGCCGACCACAGGGTGCGAGGACTGAAGCTTTCTTT. The chain uses TRBV4-1 and TRBJ1-1, with D tentatively TRBD1 (6 bases). The CDR3 consists of 15 residues. Trimming left V 4 bases short and J 5 bases short, with 17 bases between. Germline lookup yields CDR1 MGHRA and CDR2 YSYEKL.

The chain links TRBV29-1 to TRBJ1-5; a possible D gene is TRBD1 (5 bases). Germline V lookup: CDR1 SQVTM, CDR2 ANQGSEA. The CDR3 runs 14 residues. V was clipped by 6 bases and J by 0 bases, with 12 bases between them. For the CDR3, the DNA is TGCAGCGTCCGGGACGGCAATAGCAATCAGCCCCAGCATTTT. Its translation: CSVRDGNSNQPQHF.